The 4 T cell receptor beta chains below all came from one sample that was sequenced in a study of blood T cell repertoires in COVID-19. Profiled with immunoSEQ multiplex PCR; TCRdb holds only in-frame clones, not every one. The table includes 70,000 or so clones, about 93% detected once. Input material: peripheral blood. These receptor sequences come from a human donor in a cohort sampled during active COVID-19.

CDR3 sequence: CSAGTGGSQPQHF. CDR3 DNA sequence: TGCAGCGCAGGGACAGGGGGCAGCCAGCCCCAGCATTTT. This chain joins TRBV29-1 and TRBJ1-5; 12 bases match TRBD1. CDR1 and CDR2 (germline): SQVTM, ANQGSEA. J was trimmed by 7 bases and V by 7 bases; bases with no gene match: 5. The length of the CDR3 is 13 residues.

V is TRBV24-1 and J is TRBJ2-7, with TRBD1 as a possible D gene (5 bases). V was pared by 2 bases and J by 7 bases, with 11 bases between. This CDR3 is 13 amino acids long. Germline CDR1 is KGHDR and CDR2 is SFDVKD. The CDR3 sequence: CATSDSGKGEQYF. The CDR3 DNA reads as TGTGCCACCAGTGATTCTGGTAAGGGGGAGCAGTACTTC.

The chain is built from TRBV6-2 or TRBV6-3 and TRBJ2-7; 8 nucleotides agree with TRBD1. The CDR3 runs to 13 residues. J lost 2 bases, V lost 5 bases, and 2 bases had no gene match. Germline values: CDR1 MNHEY, CDR2 SVGEGT. The CDR3 DNA reads as TGTGCCAGCAGTCAGGGACAGGCCTACGAGCAGTACTTC. Translated, it gives CASSQGQAYEQYF.

The chain couples TRBV28 to TRBJ2-5; TRBD1 is a possible D gene (5 bases). The CDR3 sequence is 15 residues long. Trimming stripped 5 bases from V and 4 bases from J, with 17 bases between. Germline V CDR1 and CDR2: MDHEN, SYDVKM. The CDR3 spells CASSPVMTVPETQYF. CDR3 bases: TGTGCCAGCAGTCCGGTGATGACAGTCCCAGAGACCCAGTACTTC.